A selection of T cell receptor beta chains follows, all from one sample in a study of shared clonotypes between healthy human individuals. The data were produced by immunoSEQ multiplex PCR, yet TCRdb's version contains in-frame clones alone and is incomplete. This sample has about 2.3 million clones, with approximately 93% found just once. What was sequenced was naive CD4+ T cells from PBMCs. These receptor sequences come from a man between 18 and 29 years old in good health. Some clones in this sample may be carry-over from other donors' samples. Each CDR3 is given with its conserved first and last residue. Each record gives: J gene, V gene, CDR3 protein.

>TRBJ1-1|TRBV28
CASSHGAEAFF
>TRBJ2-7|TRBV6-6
CASRRRLAGKYEQYF
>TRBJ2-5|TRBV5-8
CASSWGGGPLKETQYF
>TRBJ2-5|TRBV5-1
CASSLGGGETQYF
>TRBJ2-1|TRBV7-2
CASSRDSPNEQFF
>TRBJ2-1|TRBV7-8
CASSLAGGEYNEQFF
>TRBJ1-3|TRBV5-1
CASSLAGTMRGNTIYF
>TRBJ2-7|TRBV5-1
CASSTTTGPYEQYF
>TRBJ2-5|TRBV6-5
CASSRSQGSQETQYF
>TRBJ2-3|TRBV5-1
CASSLVDRGPGDTQYF
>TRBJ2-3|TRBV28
CASSFSGQGLTDTQYF
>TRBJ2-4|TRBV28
CASSFLGLAAPPLAKNIQYF
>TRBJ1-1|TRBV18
CASSPRWTGADTEAFF
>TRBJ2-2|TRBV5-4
CASSLIGREGTGELFF
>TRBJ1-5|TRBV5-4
CASSRQGSGQPQHF
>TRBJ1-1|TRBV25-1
CASSGSGAPKTEAFF
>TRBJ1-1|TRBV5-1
CASSLAGQTEAFF
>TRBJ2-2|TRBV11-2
CASSLGTFNTGELFF
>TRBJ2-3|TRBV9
CASSVALASHTDTQYF
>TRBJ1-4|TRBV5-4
CASSLSPNEKLFF
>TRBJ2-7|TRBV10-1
CASSESVRGSYEQYF
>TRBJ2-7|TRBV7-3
CASSVDRGRYEQYF
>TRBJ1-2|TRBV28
CASSLRQHYGYTF
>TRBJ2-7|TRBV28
CASSPTSGISYEQYF
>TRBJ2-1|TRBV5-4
CASSLEGDSYNEQFF
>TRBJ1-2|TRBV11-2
CASSLGAYGYTF
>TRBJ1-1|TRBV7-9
CASSLDRGTEAFF
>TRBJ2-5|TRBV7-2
CASSLALGVVETQYF
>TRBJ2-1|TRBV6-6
CASSTTRTDYNEQFF
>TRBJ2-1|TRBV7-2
CASSGRRAGLEGNEQFF
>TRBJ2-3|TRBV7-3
CASSSGVINTQYF
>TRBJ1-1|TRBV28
CASILRGATEAFF
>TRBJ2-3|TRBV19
CASSTGTGSTDTQYF
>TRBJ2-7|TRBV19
CASSIERASYEQYF
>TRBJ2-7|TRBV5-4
CASSKTSGRSYEQYF
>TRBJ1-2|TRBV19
CASSAYVTYGYTF
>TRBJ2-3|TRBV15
CATSRSAGGRGLWAGDDTQYF
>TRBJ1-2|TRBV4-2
CASSQVTGLAVNYGYTF
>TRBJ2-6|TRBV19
CASRTLGTAGANVLTF
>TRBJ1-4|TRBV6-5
CASNGEKLFF
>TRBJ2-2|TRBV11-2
CASSLSQTNTGELFF
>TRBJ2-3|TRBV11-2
CASSSTWAQYF
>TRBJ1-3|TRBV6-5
CASTGRVPGNTIYF
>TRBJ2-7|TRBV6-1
CATSDPRRYEQYF
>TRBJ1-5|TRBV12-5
CASGSGIGNQPQHF
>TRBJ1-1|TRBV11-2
CASSLGTGAFF
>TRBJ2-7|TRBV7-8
CASSLGRNSYEQYF
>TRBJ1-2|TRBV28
CASSLGTGGSNGYTF
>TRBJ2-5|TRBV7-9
CASSSKDRYQETQYF
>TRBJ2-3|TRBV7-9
CASSRGTGSTDTQYF
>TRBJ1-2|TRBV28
CASRDSFRGSHGYTF
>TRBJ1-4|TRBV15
CATSRGERQGATNEKLFF
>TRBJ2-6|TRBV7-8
CASSLRQGDSGANVLTF
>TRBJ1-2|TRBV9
CASSVNGSNYGYTF
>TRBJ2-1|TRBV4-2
CASSQELAGTYNEQFF
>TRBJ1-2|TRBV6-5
CASSSRNNNYGYTF
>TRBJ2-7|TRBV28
CASSLLGVWEQYF
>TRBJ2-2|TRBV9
CASSGTATGELFF
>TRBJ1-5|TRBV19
CASSIPDRVYQPQHF